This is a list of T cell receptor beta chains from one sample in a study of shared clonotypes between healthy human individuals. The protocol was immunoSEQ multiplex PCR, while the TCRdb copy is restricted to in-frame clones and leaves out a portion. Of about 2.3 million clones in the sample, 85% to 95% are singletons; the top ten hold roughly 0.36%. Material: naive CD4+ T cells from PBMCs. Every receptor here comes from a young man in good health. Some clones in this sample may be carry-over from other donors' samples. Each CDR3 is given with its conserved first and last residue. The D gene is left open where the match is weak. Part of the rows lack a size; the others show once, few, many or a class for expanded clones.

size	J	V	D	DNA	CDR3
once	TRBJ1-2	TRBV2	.	TGTGCCAGCAGTAGGGGACCAGGGAACTATGGCTACACCTTC	CASSRGPGNYGYTF
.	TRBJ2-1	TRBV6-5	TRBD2	TGTGCCAGCAGGGGTAGCGGGAGGGGTTACAATGAGCAGTTCTTC	CASRGSGRGYNEQFF
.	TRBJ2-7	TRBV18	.	TGTGCCAGCTCACCACCGACAGGGAGGCACGAGCAGTACTTC	CASSPPTGRHEQYF
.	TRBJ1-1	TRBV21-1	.	TGTGCCAGCAGCGCTTACAGGGCAGAGTTGAAGATAGCTTTCTTT	CASSAYRAELKIAFF
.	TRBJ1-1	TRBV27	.	TGTGCCAGCAGTTTATTCCCAGGAATGAACACTGAAGCTTTCTTT	CASSLFPGMNTEAFF
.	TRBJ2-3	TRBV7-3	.	TGTGCCAGCAGCTTAAGGGGTGGGAGCACAGATACGCAGTATTTT	CASSLRGGSTDTQYF
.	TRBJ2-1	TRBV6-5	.	TGTGCCAGCAGTTATGGCTCCCGCTCCTACAATGAGCAGTTCTTC	CASSYGSRSYNEQFF
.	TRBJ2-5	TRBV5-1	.	TGCGCCAGCAGCTCAACAGCGGCCCTAGAGACCCAGTACTTC	CASSSTAALETQYF
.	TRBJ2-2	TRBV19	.	TGTGCCAGTAGAATAGGGGGGTTCACCGGGGAGCTGTTTTTT	CASRIGGFTGELFF
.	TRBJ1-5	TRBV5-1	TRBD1	TGCGCCAGCAGCTTACAGGGGGGTCAGCCCCAGCATTTT	CASSLQGGQPQHF
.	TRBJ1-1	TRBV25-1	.	TGTGCCAGCGTAGAAGGTGGCGGTAAGAACACTGAAGCTTTCTTT	CASVEGGGKNTEAFF
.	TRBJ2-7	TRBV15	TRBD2	TGTGCCACCAGCAGAGAGCCAGCGGGAGGCCGCCCTTTGTACTTC	CATSREPAGGRPLYF
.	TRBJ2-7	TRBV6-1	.	TGTGCCAGCAGCATCTCCTACGAGCAGTACTTC	CASSISYEQYF
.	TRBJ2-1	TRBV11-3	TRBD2	TGTGCCAGCAGCTTAGGACTAGCGGGAGTCGATGAGCAGTTCTTC	CASSLGLAGVDEQFF
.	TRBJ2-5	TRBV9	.	TGTGCCAGCAGCCAACCGGGGATACAGACCCAGTACTTC	CASSQPGIQTQYF
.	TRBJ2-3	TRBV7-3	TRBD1	TGTGCCAGCAGCCGACAGGGAACAGATACGCAGTATTTT	CASSRQGTDTQYF
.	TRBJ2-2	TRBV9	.	TGTGCCAGCAGCAATATAGCGAACACCGGGGAGCTGTTTTTT	CASSNIANTGELFF
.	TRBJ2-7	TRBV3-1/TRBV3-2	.	TGTGCCAGCAGCCAGCAAGCCTACTTC	CASSQQAYF
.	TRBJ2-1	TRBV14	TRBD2	TGTGCCAGCAGCCAAGATCTAGCGGGACCTCCTTACAATGAGCAGTTCTTC	CASSQDLAGPPYNEQFF
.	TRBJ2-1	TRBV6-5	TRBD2	TGTGCCAGCAGACGAAAGCGGGAGGGGTACAATGAGCAGTTCTTC	CASRRKREGYNEQFF
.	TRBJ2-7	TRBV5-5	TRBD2	TGTGCCAGCAGCTGGACCGGGACTAGCGGGAGGGCCTTTCCCTACGAGCAGTACTTC	CASSWTGTSGRAFPYEQYF
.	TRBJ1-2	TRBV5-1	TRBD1	TGCGCCAGCAGCTTGGGGACAGGGGAGGAAGGCTACACCTTC	CASSLGTGEEGYTF
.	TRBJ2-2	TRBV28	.	TGTGCCAGCAGTGCAGGGGGGCGTCCCGGGGAGCTGTTTTTT	CASSAGGRPGELFF
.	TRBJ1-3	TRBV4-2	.	TGTGCCAGCAGCCAAGGGACGGGGACACCTTCTGGAAACACCATATATTTT	CASSQGTGTPSGNTIYF
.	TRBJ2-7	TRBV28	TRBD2	TGTGCCAGCAGTTTATGGATAGCGGGAAATACCTACGAGCAGTACTTC	CASSLWIAGNTYEQYF
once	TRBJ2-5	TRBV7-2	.	TGTGCCAGCAGCTTAGGGGCAGGGGCACAAGAGACCCAGTACTTC	CASSLGAGAQETQYF
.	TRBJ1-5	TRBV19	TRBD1	TGTGCCAGTAGCCAGGAGGACAGGGGGCGACTGCAGCCCCAGCATTTT	CASSQEDRGRLQPQHF